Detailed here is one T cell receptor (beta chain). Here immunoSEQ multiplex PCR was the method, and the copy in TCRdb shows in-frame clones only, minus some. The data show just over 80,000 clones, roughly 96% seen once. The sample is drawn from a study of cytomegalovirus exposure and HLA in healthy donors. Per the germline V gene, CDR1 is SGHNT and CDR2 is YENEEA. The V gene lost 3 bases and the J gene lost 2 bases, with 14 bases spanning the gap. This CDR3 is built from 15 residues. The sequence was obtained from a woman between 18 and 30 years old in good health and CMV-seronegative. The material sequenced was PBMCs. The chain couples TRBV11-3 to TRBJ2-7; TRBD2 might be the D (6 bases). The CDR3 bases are TGTGCCAGCAGCTTTCCCGGGGACTTAGCCTACGAGCAGTACTTC. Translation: CASSFPGDLAYEQYF.